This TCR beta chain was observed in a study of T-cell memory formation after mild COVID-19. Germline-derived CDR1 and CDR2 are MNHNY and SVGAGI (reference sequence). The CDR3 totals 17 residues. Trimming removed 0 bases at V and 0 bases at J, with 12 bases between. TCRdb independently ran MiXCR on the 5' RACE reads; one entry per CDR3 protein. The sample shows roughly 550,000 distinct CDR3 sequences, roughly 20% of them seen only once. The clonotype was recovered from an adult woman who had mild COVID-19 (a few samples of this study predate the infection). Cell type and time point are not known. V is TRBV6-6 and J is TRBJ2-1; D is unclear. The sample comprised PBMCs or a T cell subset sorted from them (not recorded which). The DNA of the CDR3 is TGTGCCAGCAGTTACTCCCCTACAGTGAGCTCCTACAATGAGCAGTTCTTC. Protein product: CASSYSPTVSSYNEQFF.